This T cell receptor beta chain originates from a study of Ad26.COV2.S vaccination and SARS-CoV-2 variants. As for the study in general: The donor belonged to the COV1001 Ad26.COV2.S trial arm.

Germline V gives CDR1 MNHNY, CDR2 SVGAGI (reference sequence). This CDR3 contains 17 residues. V trimming: 5 bases; J trimming: 0 bases; junction bases outside the gene matches: 9. Using immunoSEQ multiplex PCR, the repertoire was profiled, and TCRdb retains in-frame clones only, with some absent. This sample has 200,000 to 250,000 clones, with approximately 88% found just once. Sample treatment: around 19 received Ad26.COV2.S at low or high dose, single or two shots; several received placebo; per-sample allocation not given. The samples were gathered on day 63 after the first injection of vaccine or placebo. Study conclusions and caveats: Non-spike TCR breadth did not differ much between vaccine and placebo recipients.

Regarding this clone: What it binds is unknown.

V is TRBV6-6 and J is TRBJ1-3; TRBD1 matches at 8 bases. The TCR was taken from a person aged 18-60 years who received the Ad26.COV2.S COVID-19 vaccine or a placebo. The source was peripheral blood, collected in a trial of Ad26.COV2.S vaccine versus placebo. The CDR3 nucleotides are TGTGCCAGCAGTCTGAGGACAGGGACCAACTCTGGAAACACCATATATTTT. Translation: CASSLRTGTNSGNTIYF.